This paragraph covers one T cell receptor beta chain sequence. What antigen it recognizes has not been identified. Qualities for individual bases were not recorded, and no much larger clone is one base off. Receptors were amplified or captured by the immunoSEQ multiplex PCR assay. RNA was extracted from all samples and reverse transcribed into cDNA, which served as template for TCR sequencing. First-strand cDNA was synthesized with SuperScript III using a 2:1 mix of oligo-dT and random hexamers. Amplification bias was assessed with a synthetic immune receptor repertoire, and residual bias was removed computationally. In the source study's methods: Raw reads were preprocessed for error removal, and CDR3 was defined according to IMGT conventions as running from the conserved cysteine to phenylalanine. Clonality was computed by normalizing Shannon entropy by log2 of the number of productive unique TCRs and subtracting the result from 1. Whether each scalp clone was CD4 or CD8 was inferred by checking scalp TCRbeta sequences against the CD4 and CD8 repertoires from sorted blood. In its TCRdb copy, this immuneACCESS table keeps in-frame sequences only and misses some clones. Where compared with another copy, unresolved V genes explain less than half of these, and the others have no known cause. The V and J calls and clone size are taken from that table; D and trimming were inferred from the DNA. For this sample there are 34,000 or so clones; around 50% appear just once. The ten largest clones represent roughly 37% of the sample.

This specimen belongs to a study of CD8+ T cells in alopecia areata (dated by TCRdb to 2017 to 2018). As for the study more broadly: To study T cell clonal expansion in alopecia areata, the researchers applied high-throughput TCRbeta sequencing to both the C3H/HeJ mouse model and human patients. Human TCRbeta sequencing covered scalp tissue and sorted CD4+ and CD8+ peripheral blood T cells from patchy and totalis/universalis alopecia areata patients and healthy controls. Scalp clonality was compared among normal scalp (n=4), patchy alopecia areata scalp (n=8), and alopecia totalis/universalis scalp (n=8). RNA was extracted with the PAXgene miRNA kit for fixed scalp, the miRNeasy kit for PBMCs, and the RNeasy kit for mouse skin. TCRbeta CDR3 regions were amplified by immunoSEQ multiplex PCR using 35 Vbeta forward and 13 Jbeta reverse primers. Points the paper makes about the study in general: Compared with normal scalp, lesional scalp, particularly in alopecia totalis/universalis, had higher clonality and more expanded CD8+ clones, which suggests antigenic drive. Unlike mouse skin, where gammadelta T cells dominate, normal human skin contains resident alphabeta T cells that get sequenced too, which complicates analysis of the scalp TCR repertoire. Shared TCR sequences between patients were less evident than in mice, which may be partly attributable to HLA diversity in the patient population.

From alopecia areata patients, peripheral blood was collected along with lesional scalp punch biopsies. PBMCs were isolated by density centrifugation and stained for CD3, CD4 and CD8, after which CD4+ and CD8+ T cells were sorted on a FACSAria. The untreated alopecia areata patients were recruited through a multicenter biomarker study. In a handful of patients from the biomarker study, the blood CD8+ T cells went through an additional sort into NKG2D-low and NKG2D-high fractions. From the cysteine up to the phenylalanine, the CDR3 has a length of 17 residues. The only DNA kept is the CDR3, 51 bases in frame from the first base. CDR1 and CDR2 (SGHAT, FQNNGV) derive from the germline V gene. Ends trimmed: V by 3 bases, J by 2 bases; bases unmatched to a gene: 9.

In this chain, TRBV11-2 is recombined with TRBJ2-1; 8 of the junction bases match TRBD2. This TCR was sampled from a human donor with alopecia areata. Sequenced material: NKG2D-high CD8+ T cells sorted from blood. The sample's cell subset or site, from its label and the paper: sorted CD8+ NKG2D-high blood T cells. The CDR3 amino acid sequence is: CASSLSPGGTTYNEQFF. The nucleotides read TGTGCCAGCAGCTTGTCCCCGGGGGGGACAACCTACAATGAGCAGTTCTTC.